This T cell receptor beta chain was captured by sequencing in a study of blood T cell repertoires in COVID-19. Study at large: Sources were T cells, B-cell-depleted T cells, or PBMCs; the material itself was cDNA or gDNA.

How the authors handled the data: Using reference gene primer amplification, nucleated cell counts were estimated. Some clones are missing from TCRdb's copy, which holds only in-frame ones; the method was immunoSEQ multiplex PCR. V and J calls and clone size are as listed in that table; D and trimming were resolved from the DNA. Of some 700,000 clones listed, about 87% were seen once; the top ten hold around 0.3%. V was trimmed by 3 bases and J by 6 bases, leaving 11 bases between them. The germline V gene encodes CDR1 KGHSH and CDR2 LQKENI. This CDR3 has 14 amino acids. Material: peripheral blood. The chain uses TRBV18 and TRBJ1-4, with D perhaps matching TRBD1 (6 bases). The sequence came from a young woman with acute or convalescent COVID-19. The CDR3 nucleotides are TGTGCCAGCTCACCGAACGCAGGGGATGAAAAACTGTTTTTT. This sequence encodes CASSPNAGDEKLFF.